The 5 T cell receptor beta chains below all came from one sample that was sequenced in a study of shared clonotypes between healthy human individuals (TCRdb year 2020). The library was obtained by the immunoSEQ multiplex PCR assay. TCRdb provides this immuneACCESS table in a form limited to in-frame rearrangements. Some clones are lacking; in checked studies, under half of them reflect an unresolved V gene, and why the rest are absent is not known. The sample data list around 1.9 million clones, and about 93% of these were observed just once. Around 1.7% of the sample goes to the ten largest clones. CD8 naive samples were CD45RO-negative cells positively selected for CCR7, giving a CD45RA+CCR7+ population that excluded TemRA cells. Sequenced input: naive CD8+ T cells from PBMCs. This specimen's cell subset or site label, interpreted: CD45RA+CCR7+. All receptors come from a man younger than 35 in good health. Some clones in this sample may be carry-over from other donors' samples.

As concerns this clone: This sample also contains other DNA sequences that code for the same CDR3. V and J are TRBV27 and TRBJ2-1, with D maybe TRBD2 (6 bases). The V and J ends lost 3 bases and 4 bases respectively, with 10 bases between them. Germline V gene data show CDR1 as MNHEY and CDR2 as SMNVEV (reference sequence). CDR3 length: 14 amino acids. The CDR3 reads CASSLAGPYNEQFF. The CDR3 nucleotides read TGTGCCAGCAGTTTGGCGGGACCTTACAATGAGCAGTTCTTC.

In DNA, the CDR3 is TGTGCCAGCAGGCCCGCCCAGGTTAGCAATCAGCCCCAGCATTTT. Translated: CASRPAQVSNQPQHF. The chain has TRBV6-1 and TRBJ1-5; D unresolved. This CDR3 is built from 15 residues. Germline V lookup: CDR1 MNHNS, CDR2 SASEGT. V was clipped by 6 bases and J by 0 bases, with 12 bases between them.

The J gene is TRBJ2-7, the V gene TRBV4-1, with D unclear. The germline V gene encodes CDR1 MGHRA and CDR2 YSYEKL. The CDR3 loop spans 11 amino acids. V was trimmed by 2 bases and J by 6 bases, leaving 5 bases between them. For the CDR3, the DNA is TGCGCCAGCAGCCAACTCTCCGAGCAGTACTTC. Translation gives CASSQLSEQYF.

V gene TRBV7-2 combines with J gene TRBJ2-2, with D tentatively TRBD2 (6 bases). CDR1 SGHTA and CDR2 FQGNSA come from the germline V gene. This CDR3 has 14 amino acids. The V end lost 7 bases, the J end lost 3 bases, and 12 bases lay between the germline ends. The CDR3 sequence: CASTRLGDTGELFF. In DNA form, the CDR3 reads TGTGCCAGCACCCGACTAGGGGACACCGGGGAGCTGTTTTTT.

The gene calls are TRBV6-4 and TRBJ2-7, with a weak D call TRBD2 (6 bases). The germline CDR1 and CDR2 sequences are MRHNA and SNTAGT. There are 15 residues in the CDR3. The germline V and J ends were trimmed by 4 bases and 7 bases, with 20 bases remaining between them. CDR3 protein: CASSADTGTGAEQYF. The CDR3 DNA reads TGTGCCAGCAGTGCCGATACCGGGACTGGGGCGGAGCAGTACTTC.